This T cell receptor beta chain emerged from a study of tissue T cells after allogeneic stem cell transplantation. Using immunoSEQ multiplex PCR, the repertoire was profiled, and TCRdb retains in-frame clones only, with some absent. The sample lists more than 5,500 clones, roughly 40% seen once, with approximately 1.9% in the top ten. CDR1 and CDR2 from the germline V gene are NSQYPW and LRSPGD (reference sequence). The trim removed 4 bases at V and 1 base at J, leaving 3 bases unmatched. This CDR3 has 14 amino acids. The time point: mouse harvest day 7 after allogeneic transplant. The graft held 10^6 splenic CD5+ T cells and 10^7 T-cell-depleted bone marrow cells. Mice had MHC-mismatched B6 into BALB/c GVHD, sampled day 7 or 14. General study results and limits: Within patients, tissue anatomy strongly shaped TCR repertoire composition. Few T cell clones were shared across patients, but motif clusters showed tissue-specific shared signatures.

Sample share makes this clone medium-sized. The antigen is undetermined. Genes and germline come from the mouse. The read stops 1 residue short of the end of the CDR3; the missing end is completed from the germline J gene. The sequencing input was skin. The V call is TRBV1, the J call TRBJ1-1; TRBD1 matches at 7 bases. The source is a female BALB/c mouse given C57BL/6 T cells with graft-versus-host disease after an allogeneic hematopoietic cell transplant. Incomplete CDR3 DNA: TGCACCTGCAGTGGCCGGGACAGAAACACAGAAGTCTTC. As protein: CTCSGRDRNTEVF. The full CDR3 sequence reads CTCSGRDRNTEVFF.